Below, one TCR beta chain is given with its context. Its antigen is not known. This sample was included in a study of T cell responses to AZD1222 COVID-19 vaccine. Study observations and caveats: Baseline seropositives among AZD1222 recipients totaled only five to seven. Clonal diversity was possibly underestimated, and the donors were mostly white British, with more females. In the spike-specific TCR repertoire, nearly half reportedly target unmutated variant regions.

The germline V gene has CDR1 MNHEY and CDR2 SMNVEV (reference sequence). Trimming at V came to 4 bases and at J to 2 bases, leaving 10 bases not matched to a gene. The CDR3 sequence is 16 residues long. Profiled with immunoSEQ multiplex PCR; TCRdb holds only in-frame clones, not every one. The table has 90,000 to 150,000 clones, around 87% seen once. The clonotype comes from an adult who received the AZD1222 COVID-19 vaccine. The chain links TRBV27 to TRBJ2-5; 7 positions agree with TRBD2. Sequenced here: peripheral blood, sampled 28 days after the second AZD1222 dose. This chain's CDR3 is CASSSWGGRGQETQYF. The DNA of the CDR3 is TGTGCCAGCAGTTCATGGGGGGGACGGGGTCAAGAGACCCAGTACTTC.